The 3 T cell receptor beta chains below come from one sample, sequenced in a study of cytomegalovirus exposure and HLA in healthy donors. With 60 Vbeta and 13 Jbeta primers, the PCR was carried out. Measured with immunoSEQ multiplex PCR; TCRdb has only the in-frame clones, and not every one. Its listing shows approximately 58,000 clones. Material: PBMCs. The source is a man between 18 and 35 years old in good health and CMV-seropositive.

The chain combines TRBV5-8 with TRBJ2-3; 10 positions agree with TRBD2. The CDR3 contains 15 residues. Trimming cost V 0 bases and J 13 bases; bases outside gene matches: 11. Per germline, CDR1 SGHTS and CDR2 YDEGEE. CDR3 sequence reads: CASSLDSGRASVEYF. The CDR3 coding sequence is TGTGCCAGCAGCTTGGACAGCGGGAGGGCCTCGGTAGAGTATTTT. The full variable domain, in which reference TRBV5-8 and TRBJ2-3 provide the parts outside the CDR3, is EAGVTQSPTHLIKTRGQQATLRCSPISGHTSVYWYQQALGLGLQFLLWYDEGEERNRGNFPPRFSGRQFPNYSSELNVNALELEDSALYLCASSLDSGRASVEYFGPGTRLTVL.

CDR3 sequence reads: CSVEDWETGVSGELFF. CDR3 DNA: TGCAGCGTTGAAGATTGGGAGACAGGGGTGTCCGGGGAGCTGTTTTTT. This chain uses TRBV29-1 with TRBJ2-2; 8 nucleotides agree with TRBD1. CDR3 length: 16 amino acids. CDR1 is SQVTM and CDR2 is ANQGSEA in the germline V gene. V shed 0 bases, J shed 6 bases, and the junction held 9 bases outside the gene matches.

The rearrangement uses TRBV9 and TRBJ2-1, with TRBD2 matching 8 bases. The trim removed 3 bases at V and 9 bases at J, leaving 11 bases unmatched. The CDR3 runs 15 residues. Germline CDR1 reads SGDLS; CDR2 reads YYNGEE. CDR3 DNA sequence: TGTGCCAGCAGCGAAAAGAGCGGGAGAGCAGGTGAGCAGTTCTTC. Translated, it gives CASSEKSGRAGEQFF.